This note documents a single TCR beta chain sequence. These data are taken from a study of tumor-infiltrating lymphocytes in primary liver carcinoma. Study information: Yields of productive TCRbeta reads ranged from roughly 3.5 to 7.5 million per sample and were similar across tissue types.

In germline, CDR1 is SGHRS, CDR2 YFSETQ. The germline V and J ends were trimmed by 0 bases and 1 base, with 6 bases remaining between them. The CDR3 sequence is 14 residues long. Germline DNA was extracted alongside blood RNA, which was obtained from unsorted whole blood. Patients in the cohort were treatment-naive and living with chronic HBV infection. Starting from 500 ng of total RNA, TCR beta cDNA was produced with a primer in the constant region. Each TCR beta library was derived from three nested multiplex PCR rounds that employed slightly modified ARM-PCR. The two initial PCR rounds, around 10 cycles each, used TRBV1-TRBV30 forward and C-beta reverse primers. MiXCR, run by TCRdb on the multiplex PCR reads, gives a single entry per CDR3 protein. The repertoire consists of 190,000 or so distinct CDR3 sequences, with about 65% occurring once and the leading ten covering roughly 7%.

This clonotype was sampled from a woman aged 55-70 years with primary liver carcinoma and hepatitis B virus infection. The sample comprised peripheral blood. The V gene is TRBV5-1, the J gene TRBJ2-3; D is undetermined. The CDR3 DNA sequence: TGCGCCAGCAGCTTGGCCAGACGCACAGATACGCAGTATTTT. It codes for CASSLARRTDTQYF.